This TCR beta chain came from a study of pediatric ulcerative colitis. Study-wide results and caveats: Compared with controls, ulcerative colitis showed greater blood-rectum clone sharing. Total lymphocyte DNA, not sorted subsets, was the template.

The CDR3 is made up of 16 amino acids. Germline assignment: CDR1 KGHSH and CDR2 LQKENI. The ends were cut back, 6 bases at V and 3 bases at J, with 18 bases in the middle. In regard to this clone: The antigen is unknown.

Sequencing used immunoSEQ multiplex PCR; TCRdb keeps in-frame clones, though not all of them. The sample has approximately 32,000 clones, around 80% seen once; the top ten hold 3.5% to 4.5%. The chain is built from TRBV18 and TRBJ1-5; D gene ambiguous. Sequencing input: blood. This receptor was taken from a boy younger than 18 with severe ulcerative colitis. The CDR3 DNA is TGTGCCAGCTCCCCTTTACCACTGCAGGACAATCAGCCCCAGCATTTT. Its translation: CASSPLPLQDNQPQHF.